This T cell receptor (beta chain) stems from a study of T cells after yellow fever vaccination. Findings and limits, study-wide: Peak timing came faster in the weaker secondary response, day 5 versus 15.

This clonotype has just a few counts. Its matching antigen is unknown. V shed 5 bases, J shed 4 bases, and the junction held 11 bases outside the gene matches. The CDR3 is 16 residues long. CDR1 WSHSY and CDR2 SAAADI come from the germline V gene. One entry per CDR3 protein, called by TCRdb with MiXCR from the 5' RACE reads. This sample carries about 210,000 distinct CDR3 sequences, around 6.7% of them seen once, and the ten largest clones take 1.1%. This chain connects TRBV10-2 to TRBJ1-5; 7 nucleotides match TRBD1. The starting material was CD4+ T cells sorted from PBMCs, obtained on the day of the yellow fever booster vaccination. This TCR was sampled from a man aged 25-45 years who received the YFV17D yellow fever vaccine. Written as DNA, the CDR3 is TGCGCCAGCAGTCCTACCGAACAGGGGTTGAATCAGCCCCAGCATTTT. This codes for CASSPTEQGLNQPQHF.